This TCR beta chain comes out of a study of read filtering for tumor transcriptome and immune sequencing. Study background: Transcriptome libraries were built from DNase-treated RNA.

The library was built from roughly 400 ng RNA with molecular barcoded adaptors for alpha/delta and beta/gamma chains. TCRdb called the reads again in MiXCR, with one record for every CDR3 protein. The repertoire holds around 29,000 distinct CDR3 sequences, with 14% as singletons. Ten or more counts support this clonotype. Per the germline V gene, CDR1 is MDHEN and CDR2 is SYDVKM. The CDR3 loop spans 14 amino acids. V was cut by 6 bases and J by 4 bases, with 15 bases left in between. Sequenced material: a population of CD138-negative cells sorted from bone marrow. This receptor was obtained from a donor over 35 with multiple myeloma. The gene calls are TRBV28 and TRBJ1-2; D is undetermined. The CDR3 DNA follows: TGTGCCAGCAGACATAGCGGGAGCTTCTATGGCTACACCTTC. This codes for CASRHSGSFYGYTF.